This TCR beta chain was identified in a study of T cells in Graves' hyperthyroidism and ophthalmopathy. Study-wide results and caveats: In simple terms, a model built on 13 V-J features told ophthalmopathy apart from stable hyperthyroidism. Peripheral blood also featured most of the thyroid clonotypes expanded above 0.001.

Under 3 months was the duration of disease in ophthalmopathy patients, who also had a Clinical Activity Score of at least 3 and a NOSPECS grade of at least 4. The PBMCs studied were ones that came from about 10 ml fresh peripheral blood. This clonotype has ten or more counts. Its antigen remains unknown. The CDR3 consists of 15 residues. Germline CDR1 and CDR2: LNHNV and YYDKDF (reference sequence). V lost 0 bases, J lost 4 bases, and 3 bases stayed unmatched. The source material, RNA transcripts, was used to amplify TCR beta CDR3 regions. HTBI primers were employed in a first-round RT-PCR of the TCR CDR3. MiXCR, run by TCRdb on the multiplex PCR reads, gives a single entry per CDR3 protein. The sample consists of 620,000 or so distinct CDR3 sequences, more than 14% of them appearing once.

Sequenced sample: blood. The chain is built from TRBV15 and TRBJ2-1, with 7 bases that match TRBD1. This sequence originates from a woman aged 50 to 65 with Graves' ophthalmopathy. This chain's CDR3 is CATSREQGLYNEQFF. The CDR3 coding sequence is TGTGCCACCAGCAGAGAACAGGGGCTATACAATGAGCAGTTCTTC.